Listed here are 5 T cell receptor beta chains from one sample, sequenced in a study of shared clonotypes between healthy human individuals. Terminally differentiated effector memory CD45RA+ cells were excluded from the naive CD8 cells, which were CD45RO-negative and positively selected for CCR7. Assay used: immunoSEQ multiplex PCR; TCRdb lists only in-frame clones, some missing. The repertoire holds 2 million or so clones, with approximately 94% as singletons. Material: naive CD8+ T cells sorted from blood. Receptors originate from a man younger than 35 in good health.

The chain carries TRBV5-4 and TRBJ2-7, with 10 bases fitting TRBD2. This CDR3 is built from 17 residues. J was trimmed by 5 bases and V by 0 bases; bases with no gene match: 11. Germline CDR1 SGHNT, CDR2 YYREEE (reference sequence). For the CDR3, the DNA is TGTGCCAGCAGCTTGGCCAAAGCGGGGGGGCCCCCCGACGAGCAGTACTTC. Translating gives CASSLAKAGGPPDEQYF.

This chain uses TRBV12-5 with TRBJ2-5; TRBD2 is a possible D gene (5 bases). Trimming stripped 6 bases from V and 9 bases from J, with 14 bases between. Germline lookup yields CDR1 LGHNT and CDR2 FRNRAP. This CDR3 spans 12 amino acids. CDR3 coding DNA: TGTGCTAGTGGCCCGGGCACCGGGGCCCAGTACTTC. Protein: CASGPGTGAQYF.

This chain connects TRBV4-1 to TRBJ1-1, with D possibly TRBD1 on 6 matching bases. The CDR3 loop spans 18 amino acids. Trimming stripped 0 bases from V and 2 bases from J, with 19 bases between. In germline, CDR1 is MGHRA, CDR2 YSYEKL. The CDR3 protein is CASSQEGYREGENTEAFF. For the CDR3, the DNA is TGCGCCAGCAGCCAAGAAGGTTATAGGGAGGGGGAAAACACTGAAGCTTTCTTT.

This clone was seen once. This rearrangement joins TRBV11-2 to TRBJ2-7, with 7 bases identical to TRBD1. Germline assignment: CDR1 SGHAT and CDR2 FQNNGV. Trimming at V came to 5 bases and at J to 3 bases, leaving 10 bases not matched to a gene. The CDR3 contains 15 residues. The CDR3 loop reads CASSPIDRANYEQYF. CDR3 sequence (DNA): TGTGCCAGCAGCCCGATTGACAGGGCAAACTACGAGCAGTACTTC.

The chain carries TRBV6-1 and TRBJ2-5, with 10 bases lining up with TRBD2. In germline, CDR1 is MNHNS, CDR2 SASEGT. The CDR3 extends over 16 amino acids. V trimming: 2 bases; J trimming: 2 bases; junction bases outside the gene matches: 5. The CDR3 loop reads CASSEFSGGEQETQYF. CDR3 coding DNA: TGTGCCAGCAGTGAATTCAGCGGGGGGGAGCAAGAGACCCAGTACTTC.